The 30 T cell receptor beta chains presented below share a single source sample, sequenced in a study of brain T cells in children with intractable seizures. Time point here: blood from clinic visit 5 months post-surgery; TSC patient then seizure free. Generated by immunoSEQ multiplex PCR, the TCRdb table keeps only in-frame clones and is missing some. The repertoire holds about 350,000 clones, with about 94% as singletons. The sequencing here drew on peripheral blood, taken more than 4 months after surgery. The receptors here all came from a boy under two years old with tuberous sclerosis and intractable seizures.

The chain is built from TRBV19 and TRBJ2-1; D is possibly TRBD2 (5 bases). V shed 1 base and J shed 7 bases, with 14 bases lying between them. Germline V gives CDR1 LNHDA, CDR2 SQIVND (reference sequence). This CDR3 spans 15 amino acids. CDR3 nucleotides: TGTGCCAGTAGTATAGCATCCGACTACAATAATGAGCAGTTCTTC. This translates into CASSIASDYNNEQFF.

Note on this clone: Other nucleotide sequences in the sample specify the same CDR3. V usage is TRBV30 and J usage is TRBJ1-5; TRBD1 matches at 8 bases. In germline, CDR1 is GTSNPN, CDR2 SVGIG (reference sequence). J lost 4 bases, V lost 1 base, and 0 bases had no gene match. The length of the CDR3 is 13 residues. Written as DNA, the CDR3 is TGTGCCTGGAGTGGACAGGGGAATCAGCCCCAGCATTTT. Protein product: CAWSGQGNQPQHF.

J is TRBJ2-4 and V is TRBV7-9, with 7 nucleotides matching TRBD1. V shed 1 base and J 3 bases; nucleotides not matched to a gene: 9. Germline V CDR1 and CDR2: SEHNR, FQNEAQ (reference sequence). The CDR3 sequence is 17 residues long. CDR3 sequence: CASSLERGQDSKNIQYF. The DNA for the CDR3 is TGTGCCAGCAGCTTAGAGAGGGGGCAGGATAGCAAAAACATTCAGTACTTC.

The chain's CDR3 is CASSWAATNEKLFF. CDR3 in DNA: TGTGCCAGCAGTTGGGCTGCAACTAATGAAAAACTGTTTTTT. V gene TRBV27 combines with J gene TRBJ1-4; the D is unclear. Germline CDR1 reads MNHEY; CDR2 reads SMNVEV (reference sequence). V was cut by 4 bases and J by 0 bases, with 6 bases left in between. The CDR3 is made up of 14 amino acids.

The genes are TRBV10-3 and TRBJ2-1; tentatively, D is TRBD1 (6 bases). V was pared by 8 bases and J by 10 bases, with 15 bases between. The V gene's germline CDR1 is ENHRY and CDR2 SYGVKD. The CDR3 sequence is 12 residues long. The CDR3 region has the DNA TGTGCCATCCTGGGGAGAGGGGGAGAGCAGTTCTTC. It is translated as CAILGRGGEQFF.

This chain uses TRBV24-1 with TRBJ2-1, with 9 bases identical to TRBD1. V lost 3 bases, J lost 3 bases, and 5 bases stayed unmatched. The CDR3 has 16 residues. Germline CDR1 KGHDR, CDR2 SFDVKD. CDR3 in DNA: TGTGCCACCAGTGATCCCGGGACAGGGTTCTACAATGAGCAGTTCTTC. Protein product: CATSDPGTGFYNEQFF.

CDR3: CASSVGGSGYNEQFF. CDR3 sequence (DNA): TGTGCCAGCAGCGTAGGCGGGAGTGGTTACAATGAGCAGTTCTTC. The V gene is TRBV9, the J gene TRBJ2-1; 7 nucleotides line up with TRBD2. Germline CDR1 SGDLS, CDR2 YYNGEE. V lost 0 bases, J lost 4 bases, and 4 bases stayed unmatched. The CDR3 spans 15 residues.

The rearrangement joins TRBV11-2 to TRBJ2-1; tentatively, D is TRBD1 (5 bases). This CDR3 is built from 16 residues. The germline CDR1 and CDR2 sequences are SGHAT and FQNNGV. Trimming removed 2 bases at V and 4 bases at J, with 15 bases between. The DNA of the CDR3 is TGTGCCAGCAGCTTAACTACAAGGACAACATACAATGAGCAGTTCTTC. This sequence encodes CASSLTTRTTYNEQFF.

The chain recombines TRBV5-3 with TRBJ2-3; D is undetermined. TRBV5-3 is sorted into the ORF group, with uncertain function. This CDR3 region has 12 residues. Trimming took 3 bases from V and 4 from J, leaving 6 bases between them. CDR3 loop: CARSSISDTQYF. CDR3 nucleotide sequence: TGTGCCAGAAGCTCTATCTCAGATACGCAGTATTTT.

V is TRBV2 and J is TRBJ1-5; 7 positions agree with TRBD1. The V and J ends lost 6 bases and 6 bases, in that order; junction bases with no gene match: 8. The CDR3 totals 14 residues. Germline V CDR1 and CDR2: SNHLY, FYNNEI. CDR3: CASSVEQGSQPQHF. As DNA, the CDR3 is TGTGCCAGCAGCGTCGAACAGGGGTCTCAGCCCCAGCATTTT. Combining the CDR3 with reference TRBV2 and TRBJ1-5 gives the whole variable domain EPEVTQTPSHQVTQMGQEVILRCVPISNHLYFYWYRQILGQKVEFLVSFYNNEISEKSEIFDDQFSVERPDGSNFTLKIRSTKLEDSAMYFCASSVEQGSQPQHFGDGTRLSIL.

The genes are TRBV7-9 and TRBJ1-6; D remains ambiguous. The CDR3 consists of 13 residues. V was cut by 5 bases and J by 6 bases, with 8 bases left in between. CDR1 SEHNR and CDR2 FQNEAQ come from the germline V gene (reference sequence). The CDR3 loop is CASSHEANSPLHF. The DNA of the CDR3 is TGTGCCAGCAGCCACGAGGCTAATTCACCCCTCCACTTT.

This clone was seen just once. The chain is built from TRBV11-3 and TRBJ2-3; 7 nucleotides align to TRBD1. The germline CDR1 and CDR2 sequences are SGHNT and YENEEA. This CDR3 contains 15 residues. Unmatched junction bases numbered 4, after V lost 3 bases and J lost 1 base. The CDR3 DNA reads TGTGCCAGCAGCTTTGAGCAGGGGGGCACAGATACGCAGTATTTT. Its translation: CASSFEQGGTDTQYF.

V usage is TRBV7-9 and J usage is TRBJ1-4, with 9 bases lining up with TRBD1. CDR1 is SEHNR and CDR2 is FQNEAQ in the germline V gene (reference sequence). J lost 4 bases, V lost 2 bases, and 5 bases had no gene match. The CDR3 has 16 residues. CDR3 nucleotide sequence: TGTGCCAGCAGCTTACCGGGACAGGGAATTAATGAAAAACTGTTTTTT. Translation: CASSLPGQGINEKLFF. The full variable domain, its missing parts supplied by reference TRBV7-9 and TRBJ1-4, is DTGVSQNPRHKITKRGQNVTFRCDPISEHNRLYWYRQTLGQGPEFLTYFQNEAQLEKSRLLSDRFSAERPKGSFSTLEIQRTEQGDSAMYLCASSLPGQGINEKLFFGSGTQLSVL.

This chain uses TRBV25-1 with TRBJ2-1; 9 bases match TRBD2. The CDR3 is 15 amino acids. V gave up 4 bases and J gave up 0 bases; unmatched junction bases: 1. The V gene's germline CDR1 is MGHDK and CDR2 SYGVNS. This chain's CDR3 is CASSAAGGSYNEQFF. The CDR3 nucleotides are TGTGCCAGCAGTGCAGCGGGAGGCTCCTACAATGAGCAGTTCTTC. The full variable domain, rest sourced from reference TRBV25-1 and TRBJ2-1, is EADIYQTPRYLVIGTGKKITLECSQTMGHDKMYWYQQDPGMELHLIHYSYGVNSTEKGDLSSESTVSRIRTEHFPLTLESARPSHTSQYLCASSAAGGSYNEQFFGPGTRLTVL.

This sequence joins TRBV3-1 (or the pseudogene TRBV3-2) and TRBJ2-4; 8 bases line up with TRBD2. Germline V gene data show CDR1 as LGHDT and CDR2 as YNNKEL (reference sequence). The CDR3 contains 16 residues. Losses at the gene ends were 1 base for V and 0 bases for J; bases not matched to a gene: 2. CDR3 loop: CASSQAGLVAKNIQYF. The CDR3 DNA is TGTGCCAGCAGCCAAGCGGGACTAGTAGCCAAAAACATTCAGTACTTC.

The chain links TRBV27 to TRBJ2-7; D possibly corresponds to TRBD2 (5 bases). V lost 0 bases, J lost 0 bases, and 12 bases lay in between. Germline CDR1 is MNHEY and CDR2 is SMNVEV (reference sequence). The CDR3 has 16 residues. The CDR3 loop is CASSLSRTGSSYEQYF. CDR3 in DNA: TGTGCCAGCAGTTTATCCCGGACGGGGAGCTCCTACGAGCAGTACTTC.

J is TRBJ1-2 and V is TRBV28; 8 positions agree with TRBD1. Germline-derived CDR1 and CDR2 are MDHEN and SYDVKM. This CDR3 has 13 amino acids. V shed 8 bases, J shed 4 bases, and the junction held 6 bases outside the gene matches. The CDR3 region has the DNA TGTGCCAGCGAGGGACAGGAACCCTATGGCTACACCTTC. Amino acids: CASEGQEPYGYTF.

The chain recombines TRBV6-1 with TRBJ1-5; D is unclear. The CDR3 spans 15 residues. The germline gives CDR1 MNHNS, CDR2 SASEGT. Trimming shortened V by 2 bases and J by 3 bases, and 11 bases separated the two germline ends. This CDR3 is CASSERSDSNQPQHF. The CDR3 DNA is TGTGCCAGCAGTGAAAGGTCCGATTCCAATCAGCCCCAGCATTTT.

This clone showed up just a few times. The chain joins TRBV30 to TRBJ2-3; 9 nucleotides line up with TRBD2. This CDR3 comprises 15 residues. Germline CDR1 and CDR2: GTSNPN and SVGIG (reference sequence). V dropped 3 bases and J dropped 1; count of bases not matched to a gene: 5. CDR3 sequence: CAWSRTSGRTDTQYF. The CDR3 region has the DNA TGTGCCTGGAGCCGTACTAGCGGGCGCACAGATACGCAGTATTTT. Looking up the rest from reference TRBV30 and TRBJ2-3 gives the full variable domain: SQTIHQWPATLVQPVGSPLSLECTVEGTSNPNLYWYRQAAGRGLQLLFYSVGIGQISSEVPQNLSASRPQDRQFILSSKKLLLSDSGFYLCAWSRTSGRTDTQYFGPGTRLTVL.

The CDR3 loop is CASSLAGRGVGDTEAFF. The DNA for the CDR3 is TGTGCCAGCAGCTTAGCGGGCAGGGGCGTCGGGGACACTGAAGCTTTCTTT. The rearrangement joins TRBV7-6 to TRBJ1-1, with D possibly TRBD1 on 6 matching bases. Germline V CDR1 and CDR2: SGHVS, FNYEAQ. CDR3 length equals 17 residues. Trimming shortened V by 0 bases and J by 3 bases, and 17 bases separated the two germline ends.

The genes are TRBV18 and TRBJ2-1; maybe TRBD1 (7 bases). The CDR3 is 15 amino acids. Germline V lookup: CDR1 KGHSH, CDR2 LQKENI. Deletions cut 0 bases from V and 11 bases from J, with 17 bases between. The CDR3 region has the DNA TGTGCCAGCTCACCACCGCAGGGGGGAGGTAGAAAGCAGTTCTTC. Residues: CASSPPQGGGRKQFF.

With respect to this clone: The junction departs from the called germline gene at one end, perhaps through a read error. The J gene is TRBJ2-7, the V gene TRBV7-7, with TRBD2 matching over 8 bases. CDR3 size: 15 residues. In germline, CDR1 is SSHAT, CDR2 FNYEAQ (reference sequence). The CDR3 bases are TGTGCTAGCAGCTTAGGCGGGGCGGGAGGCGGCGAGCAGTACTTC. This gives the protein CASSLGGAGGGEQYF.

This clone was counted once. V gene TRBV7-9 combines with J gene TRBJ1-2, with 7 bases aligning to TRBD1. The germline CDR1 and CDR2 sequences are SEHNR and FQNEAQ (reference sequence). With 5 bases clipped from V and 4 bases from J, the junction kept 10 bases outside the gene matches. There are 15 residues in the CDR3. The chain's CDR3 is CASSTHGTEGYGYTF. The CDR3 DNA follows: TGTGCCAGCAGCACCCACGGGACAGAGGGCTATGGCTACACCTTC.

As DNA, the CDR3 is TGTGCCAGCAGCTTAGGTCTAGCGGGAGTATCCGGGGAGCTGTTTTTT. It is translated as CASSLGLAGVSGELFF. V is TRBV7-9 and J is TRBJ2-2; 10 nucleotides agree with TRBD2. The CDR3 runs 16 residues. CDR1 is SEHNR, CDR2 FQNEAQ, per germline (reference sequence). V trimming: 1 base; J trimming: 6 bases; junction bases outside the gene matches: 5. Based on the CDR3 plus reference TRBV7-9 and TRBJ2-2, the full variable domain is DTGVSQNPRHKITKRGQNVTFRCDPISEHNRLYWYRQTLGQGPEFLTYFQNEAQLEKSRLLSDRFSAERPKGSFSTLEIQRTEQGDSAMYLCASSLGLAGVSGELFFGEGSRLTVL.

CDR3 nucleotide sequence: TGTGCCAGTCGGGACCCACCCCATGAGCAGTTCTTC. Its protein product is CASRDPPHEQFF. The chain joins TRBV19 to TRBJ2-1, with D perhaps given as TRBD1 or TRBD2 (5 bases each). This CDR3 comprises 12 residues. The germline V gene has CDR1 LNHDA and CDR2 SQIVND (reference sequence). Trimming stripped 8 bases from V and 8 bases from J, with 13 bases between.

This chain joins TRBV19 and TRBJ1-1; D perhaps matches TRBD1 (6 bases). The CDR3 runs 14 residues. V gave up 0 bases and J gave up 5 bases, with 10 bases separating them. Per the germline V gene, CDR1 is LNHDA and CDR2 is SQIVND (reference sequence). CDR3 bases: TGTGCCAGTAGTATAGATACCCAGGGGACTGAAGCTTTCTTT. It encodes CASSIDTQGTEAFF. Full variable domain (outside the CDR3, taken from reference TRBV19 and TRBJ1-1): DGGITQSPKYLFRKEGQNVTLSCEQNLNHDAMYWYRQDPGQGLRLIYYSQIVNDFQKGDIAEGYSVSREKKESFPLTVTSAQKNPTAFYLCASSIDTQGTEAFFGQGTRLTVV.

This clone was detected only once. The rearrangement uses TRBV20-1 and TRBJ1-4; D remains ambiguous. This CDR3 spans 11 amino acids. The V gene lost 6 bases and the J gene lost 11 bases, with 13 bases spanning the gap. The germline V gene encodes CDR1 DFQATT and CDR2 SNEGSKA (reference sequence). The CDR3 here is CSARRGEKLFF. CDR3 DNA sequence: TGCAGTGCCAGACGGGGAGAGAAACTGTTTTTT.

The CDR3 DNA follows: TGTGCCACTACGGTGGGCAGCGCTAGCAATCAGCCCCAGCATTTT. Protein sequence: CATTVGSASNQPQHF. The chain has TRBV6-5 and TRBJ1-5; D not certain. V dropped 10 bases and J dropped 0 bases, with 16 bases sitting between them. Germline assignment: CDR1 MNHEY and CDR2 SVGAGI. There are 15 residues in the CDR3.

The chain recombines TRBV3-1 (or the pseudogene TRBV3-2) with TRBJ1-3, with TRBD1 matching 9 bases. Germline-derived CDR1 and CDR2 are LGHDT and YNNKEL (reference sequence). The V and J ends lost 0 bases and 0 bases, in that order; junction bases with no gene match: 9. The CDR3 consists of 19 residues. As DNA, the CDR3 is TGTGCCAGCAGCCAAGATTCAGGGACAGGGCCTCTCTCTGGAAACACCATATATTTT. Its translation: CASSQDSGTGPLSGNTIYF.

The chain joins TRBV30 to TRBJ2-6; 7 nucleotides agree with TRBD2. The CDR3 totals 13 residues. V trimming: 8 bases; J trimming: 2 bases; junction bases outside the gene matches: 3. Germline V gene data show CDR1 as GTSNPN and CDR2 as SVGIG (reference sequence). The CDR3 sequence is CAGGVAGANVLTF. In DNA form, the CDR3 reads TGTGCCGGGGGGGTGGCTGGGGCCAACGTCCTGACTTTC.